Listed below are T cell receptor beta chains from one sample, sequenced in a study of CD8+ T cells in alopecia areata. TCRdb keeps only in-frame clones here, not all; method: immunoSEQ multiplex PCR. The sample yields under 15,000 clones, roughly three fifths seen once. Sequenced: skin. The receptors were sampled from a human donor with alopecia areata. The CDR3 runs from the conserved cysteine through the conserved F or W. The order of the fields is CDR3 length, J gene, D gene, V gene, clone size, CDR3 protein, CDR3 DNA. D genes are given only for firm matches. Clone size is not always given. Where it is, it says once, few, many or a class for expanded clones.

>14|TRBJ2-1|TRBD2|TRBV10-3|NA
CAISSGGGLHEQFF
TGTGCCATCAGTAGCGGGGGCGGGCTACATGAGCAGTTCTTC
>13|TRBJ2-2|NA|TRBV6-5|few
CASSPGRVGELFF
TGTGCCAGCAGCCCGGGACGGGTCGGGGAGCTGTTTTTT
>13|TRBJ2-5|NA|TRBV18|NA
CASSPLDQETQYF
TGTGCCAGCTCACCGTTAGACCAAGAGACCCAGTACTTC
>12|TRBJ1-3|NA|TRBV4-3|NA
CASSQGMDTIYF
TGCGCCAGCAGCCAAGGAATGGACACCATATATTTT
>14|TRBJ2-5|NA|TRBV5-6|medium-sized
CASSFLAGHETQYF
TGTGCCAGCAGCTTCCTGGCAGGCCACGAGACCCAGTACTTC
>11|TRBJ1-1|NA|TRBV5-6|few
CASSYGVEAFF
TGTGCCAGCAGTTACGGGGTTGAAGCTTTCTTT
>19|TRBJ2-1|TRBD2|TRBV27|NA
CASGPGLAGGFSSYNEQFF
TGTGCCAGCGGGCCGGGACTAGCGGGAGGGTTTAGCTCCTACAATGAGCAGTTCTTC
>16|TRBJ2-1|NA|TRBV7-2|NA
CASSYLGTGRYNEQFF
TGTGCCAGCAGCTACTTGGGAACAGGGAGATACAATGAGCAGTTCTTC
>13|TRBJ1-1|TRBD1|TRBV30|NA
CAWRGTGNTEAFF
TGTGCCTGGAGGGGGACAGGGAACACTGAAGCTTTCTTT
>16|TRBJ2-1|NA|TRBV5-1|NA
CASSFAEGPLYNEQFF
TGCGCCAGCAGCTTTGCGGAGGGACCACTCTACAATGAGCAGTTCTTC
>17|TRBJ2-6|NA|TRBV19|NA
CASSLRTGISGANVLTF
TGTGCCAGTAGTCTCAGGACGGGCATCTCTGGGGCCAACGTCCTGACTTTC
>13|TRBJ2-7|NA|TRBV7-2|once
CASSSPPTYEQYF
TGTGCCAGCAGCTCCCCGCCAACCTACGAGCAGTACTTC
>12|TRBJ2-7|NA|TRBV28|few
CASSSGVAEQYF
TGTGCCAGCAGTTCGGGGGTCGCCGAGCAGTACTTC
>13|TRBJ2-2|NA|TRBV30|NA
CAWSPGYTGELFF
TGTGCCTGGAGTCCGGGCTACACCGGGGAGCTGTTTTTT
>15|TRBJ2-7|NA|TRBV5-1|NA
CASSWTSTGTYEQYF
TGCGCCAGCAGCTGGACTTCGACAGGAACCTACGAGCAGTACTTC
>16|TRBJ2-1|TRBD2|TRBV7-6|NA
CASSSTGTNSPFEQFF
TGTGCCAGCAGCTCAACCGGGACTAACTCTCCGTTTGAGCAGTTCTTC
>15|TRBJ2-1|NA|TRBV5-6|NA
CASSLRELRYNEQFF
TGTGCCAGCAGCTTGCGGGAATTAAGGTACAATGAGCAGTTCTTC
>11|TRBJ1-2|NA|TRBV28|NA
CATRPNYGYTF
TGTGCCACCCGCCCCAACTATGGCTACACCTTC
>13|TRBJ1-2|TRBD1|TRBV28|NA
CASSPSTGGGYTF
TGTGCCAGCAGTCCAAGTACAGGGGGCGGCTACACCTTC
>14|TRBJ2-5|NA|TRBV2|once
CASSAPERWGPQYF
TGTGCCAGCAGCGCACCCGAACGGTGGGGTCCCCAGTACTTC
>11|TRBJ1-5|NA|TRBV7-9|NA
CASSSGGPQHF
TGTGCCAGCAGCTCCGGCGGACCCCAGCATTTT
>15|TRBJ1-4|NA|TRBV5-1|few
CASSLGVTTNEKLFF
TGCGCCAGCAGCTTGGGGGTAACAACTAATGAAAAACTGTTTTTT
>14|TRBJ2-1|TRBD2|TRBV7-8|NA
CASSLAGRGNEQFF
TGTGCCAGCAGCTTAGCCGGGCGGGGGAATGAGCAGTTCTTC
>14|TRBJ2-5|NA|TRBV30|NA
CAWALGGGQETQYF
TGTGCCTGGGCCTTGGGGGGTGGACAAGAGACCCAGTACTTC
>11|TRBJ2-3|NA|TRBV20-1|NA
CSAATTDTQYF
TGCAGTGCTGCTACGACAGATACGCAGTATTTT
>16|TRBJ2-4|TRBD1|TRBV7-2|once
CASSGAGTGVRNIQYF
TGTGCCAGCAGCGGGGCTGGGACAGGGGTCCGAAACATTCAGTACTTC
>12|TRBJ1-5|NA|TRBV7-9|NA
CASSLTNQPQHF
TGTGCCAGCAGCTTAACGAATCAGCCCCAGCATTTT
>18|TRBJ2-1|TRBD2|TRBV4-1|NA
CASSQVDLGLAGNNEQFF
TGCGCCAGCAGCCAAGTCGATCTAGGACTAGCGGGAAACAATGAGCAGTTCTTC
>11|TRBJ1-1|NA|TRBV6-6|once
CASSVGTEAFF
TGTGCCAGCAGTGTGGGAACTGAAGCTTTCTTT
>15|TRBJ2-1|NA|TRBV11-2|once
CASSLDQSGTYEQFF
TGTGCCAGCAGCTTAGATCAGTCGGGGACTTATGAGCAGTTCTTC
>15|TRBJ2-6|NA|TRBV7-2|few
CASSLGGPGANVLTF
TGTGCCAGCAGCTTAGGAGGTCCTGGGGCCAACGTCCTGACTTTC
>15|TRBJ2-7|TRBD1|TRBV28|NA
CASSFPGQGSYEQYF
TGTGCCAGCAGTTTTCCAGGACAGGGCTCCTACGAGCAGTACTTC
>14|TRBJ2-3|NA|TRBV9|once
CASSVNQGSGTQYF
TGTGCCAGCAGCGTCAACCAGGGTTCTGGTACGCAGTATTTT
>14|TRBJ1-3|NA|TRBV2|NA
CASSTEQGGNTIYF
TGTGCCAGCAGTACCGAACAGGGAGGGAACACCATATATTTT
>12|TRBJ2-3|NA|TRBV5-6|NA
CASSLRETTQYF
TGTGCCAGCAGCTTGCGTGAGACTACGCAGTATTTT
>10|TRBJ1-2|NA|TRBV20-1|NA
CSARAVRDTF
TGCAGTGCTAGGGCGGTTCGGGACACCTTC
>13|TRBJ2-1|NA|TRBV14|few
CASSHAAGNEQFF
TGTGCCAGCAGCCACGCGGCGGGCAATGAGCAGTTCTTC
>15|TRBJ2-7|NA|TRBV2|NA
CASSEAQGDFWEQYF
TGTGCCAGCAGTGAAGCCCAGGGTGATTTCTGGGAGCAGTACTTC
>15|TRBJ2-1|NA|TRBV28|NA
CASSYPLLGDNEQFF
TGTGCCAGCAGCTACCCCTTGCTAGGCGACAATGAGCAGTTCTTC
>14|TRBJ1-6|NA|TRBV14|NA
CASSQDQGFSPLHF
TGTGCCAGCAGCCAAGATCAGGGGTTTTCACCCCTCCACTTT
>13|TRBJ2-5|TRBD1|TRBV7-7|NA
CASSPGTEGGQYF
TGTGCCAGCAGCCCGGGGACAGAAGGGGGCCAGTACTTC
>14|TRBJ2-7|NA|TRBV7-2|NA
CASSFSRDNYEQYF
TGTGCCAGCAGCTTTTCGCGGGACAACTACGAGCAGTACTTC
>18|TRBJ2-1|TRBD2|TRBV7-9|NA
CASSLPLTSGRSYNEQFF
TGTGCCAGCAGCTTACCCCTGACTAGCGGGAGGAGCTACAATGAGCAGTTCTTC
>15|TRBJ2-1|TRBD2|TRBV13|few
CASRLGGSSYNEQFF
TGTGCCAGCAGACTCGGGGGGAGTTCGTACAATGAGCAGTTCTTC
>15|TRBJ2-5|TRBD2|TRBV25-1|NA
CASSEFAGVGETQYF
TGTGCCAGCAGTGAATTCGCGGGAGTAGGAGAGACCCAGTACTTC
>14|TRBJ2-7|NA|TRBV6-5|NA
CASSYPRTTYEQYF
TGTGCCAGCAGTTACCCCCGGACTACTTACGAGCAGTACTTC